This TCR beta chain was sequenced for a study of blood T cell repertoires in COVID-19. For the study at large: Donors in the United States, Italy and Spain gave samples during acute or convalescent COVID-19.

Seattle cases were enrolled at active infection and followed longitudinally. Clones were sequenced by immunoSEQ multiplex PCR, and TCRdb holds only the in-frame ones, with some missing. This table has some 350,000 clones, roughly 90% appearing once. This sequence was found in a woman aged 70 to 79 with COVID-19, enrolled during active disease. Sequenced material: peripheral blood.

CDR3 loop: CASTGTSNYGYTF. The CDR3 DNA sequence: TGTGCCAGCACCGGGACTTCGAACTATGGCTACACCTTC. The V and J genes are TRBV2 and TRBJ1-2, with a tentative D call TRBD1 (5 bases). CDR3 length equals 13 residues. Germline values: CDR1 SNHLY, CDR2 FYNNEI. V lost 7 bases, J lost 2 bases, and 11 bases lay in between.